Below, 20 T cell receptor beta chains from the same sample are listed, as sequenced in a study of spatial heterogeneity in lung cancer. Study-level findings and limits: For expanded intratumoral alpha and beta TCRs, counts tracked tumor mutation counts.

Time point specified: sample taken at primary tumor resection. One entry per CDR3 protein results from TCRdb running MiXCR on the 5' RACE reads. The data contain 17,000 or so distinct CDR3 sequences, roughly 6.2% of them singletons. Their antigens remain unidentified. The sample consisted of lung tumor tissue, taken at surgery. These receptor sequences come from a male donor with early-stage non-small cell lung cancer.

This clonotype was recorded many times. The chain is built from TRBV28 and TRBJ1-1; no firm D call. Looked up from germline, CDR1 is MDHEN and CDR2 is SYDVKM. The V end lost 9 bases, the J end lost 2 bases, and 10 bases lay between the germline ends. The CDR3 length is 12 residues. The CDR3 DNA sequence: TGTGCCAGTAATTGGGCTAACACTGAAGCTTTCTTT. It translates to CASNWANTEAFF.

This clonotype was found many times. The chain is built from TRBV27 and TRBJ2-7; TRBD1 matches 7 bases. CDR3 length equals 13 residues. J lost 5 bases, V lost 6 bases, and 7 bases had no gene match. CDR1 and CDR2 from the germline V gene are MNHEY and SMNVEV (reference sequence). DNA of the CDR3: TGTGCCAGCAGGCCCTCGACAGGGAACGAGCAGTACTTC. It yields the protein CASRPSTGNEQYF.

Concerning this clonotype itself: A much larger clone is a single base away; this may be a read error. The V call is TRBV4-3, the J call TRBJ1-2; D is ambiguous. Germline CDR1 and CDR2: LGHNA and YSLEER. The germline V and J ends were trimmed by 4 bases and 3 bases, with 15 bases remaining between them. The CDR3 extends over 15 amino acids. The CDR3 sequence: CASSRVWKGDYGYTF. The CDR3 DNA sequence: TGCGCCAGCAGCCGAGTTTGGAAGGGAGACTATGGCTACACCTTC.

The gene calls are TRBV20-1 and TRBJ2-3; 12 nucleotides agree with TRBD2. The V and J ends lost 6 bases and 5 bases, in that order; junction bases with no gene match: 6. This CDR3 comprises 14 residues. Germline V gene data show CDR1 as DFQATT and CDR2 as SNEGSKA (reference sequence). The CDR3 is CSATSGRIGDTQYF. In DNA form, the CDR3 reads TGCAGTGCCACTAGCGGGAGGATTGGAGATACGCAGTATTTT.

In this sample, this clonotype turned up a few times. This sequence joins TRBV7-2 and TRBJ1-4, with D unresolved. The CDR3 loop spans 14 amino acids. V was trimmed by 5 bases and J by 0 bases, leaving 7 bases between them. The germline V gene has CDR1 SGHTA and CDR2 FQGNSA. CDR3 coding DNA: TGTGCCAGCAGCCAGGACGCAACTAATGAAAAACTGTTTTTT. It specifies CASSQDATNEKLFF.

In its sample, this clonotype was seen many times. The V call is TRBV18, the J call TRBJ2-1; D possibly corresponds to TRBD2 (5 bases). The CDR3 runs to 13 residues. Trimming shortened V by 1 base and J by 10 bases, and 11 bases separated the two germline ends. Germline V lookup: CDR1 KGHSH, CDR2 LQKENI. The CDR3 region has the DNA TGTGCCAGCTCACCACGAGAGGGTTGGGAGCAGTTCTTC. The encoded protein is CASSPREGWEQFF.

V and J are TRBV4-2 and TRBJ1-1, with a tentative D call TRBD1 (5 bases). From germline, CDR1 is LGHNA and CDR2 YNFKEQ. The V and J ends lost 4 bases and 10 bases respectively, with 13 bases between them. The CDR3 loop spans 12 amino acids. The CDR3 sequence: CASSRSQGLAFF. DNA for the CDR3: TGTGCCAGCAGCCGGAGCCAGGGATTAGCTTTCTTT.

This clonotype was seen repeatedly, ten times or more. This CDR3 reads CASSKPPQTQYF. The DNA for the CDR3 is TGTGCCAGCAGTAAGCCCCCCCAGACCCAGTACTTC. The chain carries TRBV12-3 or TRBV12-4 and TRBJ2-5; D not resolved. This CDR3 has 12 residues. Trimming took off 5 bases at V and 6 bases at J, with 10 bases between the two ends.

This clonotype was counted ten times or more. The V and J genes are TRBV18 and TRBJ2-7; the D is unclear. There are 13 residues in the CDR3. Between the trimmed V and J ends, which lost 3 bases and 0 bases, there was a span of 6 bases. Per the germline V gene, CDR1 is KGHSH and CDR2 is LQKENI. In nucleotides, the CDR3 is TGTGCCAGCTCACCCGGAAACTCCTACGAGCAGTACTTC. Its protein is CASSPGNSYEQYF.

This clonotype is medium-sized. This chain connects TRBV12-3 or TRBV12-4 to TRBJ2-7; 13 bases fit TRBD2. Trimming took 7 bases from V and 6 from J; bases not matched to a gene: 3. The length of the CDR3 is 13 residues. The CDR3 protein is CASTRTSGGEQYF. The DNA of the CDR3 is TGTGCCAGCACCCGGACTAGCGGGGGCGAGCAGTACTTC.

The table lists this clonotype with many counts. The V and J genes are TRBV10-3 and TRBJ1-1; 11 positions agree with TRBD1. Per the germline V gene, CDR1 is ENHRY and CDR2 is SYGVKD. The CDR3 spans 16 residues. V shed 4 bases, J shed 1 base, and the junction held 5 bases outside the gene matches. The CDR3 loop reads CAISGRTGGQNTEAFF. The CDR3 coding sequence is TGTGCCATCAGTGGGAGGACAGGGGGCCAGAACACTGAAGCTTTCTTT.

This clonotype turned up a few times. The chain employs TRBV29-1 and TRBJ1-4; D gene uncertain. The CDR3 contains 14 residues. The germline CDR1 and CDR2 sequences are SQVTM and ANQGSEA. Trimming took 6 bases from V and 8 from J, leaving 19 bases between them. The CDR3 reads CSVFFPRAGEKLFF. The CDR3 bases are TGCAGCGTCTTTTTCCCACGAGCGGGGGAAAAACTGTTTTTT.

This clonotype was seen at least ten times. The chain uses TRBV9 and TRBJ2-7; no clear D. Trimming stripped 2 bases from V and 1 base from J, with 10 bases between. Germline CDR1 and CDR2: SGDLS and YYNGEE. The CDR3 has 14 residues. For the CDR3, the DNA is TGTGCCAGCAGCGTCCTCCAGTGGTCCTACGAGCAGTACTTC. It codes for CASSVLQWSYEQYF.

This clonotype was observed at least ten times. The chain has TRBV20-1 and TRBJ1-5; TRBD1 is a possible D gene (5 bases). The CDR3 totals 13 residues. V was cut by 1 base and J by 2 bases, with 6 bases left in between. Germline lookup yields CDR1 DFQATT and CDR2 SNEGSKA (reference sequence). The CDR3 nucleotides are TGCAGTGCTAGAGTACAGGGCAATCAGCCCCAGCATTTT. This codes for CSARVQGNQPQHF.

Sample share makes this clonotype medium-sized. The rearrangement links TRBV5-4 to TRBJ2-1, with TRBD1 as a possible D gene (6 bases). The CDR3 sequence is 13 residues long. V was pared by 4 bases and J by 5 bases, with 10 bases between. CDR1 and CDR2 from the germline V gene are SGHNT and YYREEE (reference sequence). The CDR3 loop reads CASSLTGNNEQFF. CDR3 sequence (DNA): TGTGCCAGCAGCCTAACAGGGAACAATGAGCAGTTCTTC.

The sample holds a few counts of this clonotype. The chain has TRBV19 and TRBJ1-1; maybe TRBD1 (5 bases). This CDR3 comprises 16 residues. From germline, CDR1 is LNHDA and CDR2 SQIVND (reference sequence). V was pared by 6 bases and J by 1 base, with 18 bases between. The CDR3 reads CASRTSLGDGNTEAFF. The CDR3 DNA sequence: TGTGCCAGTAGAACCTCCCTGGGGGACGGGAACACTGAAGCTTTCTTT.

This clonotype has more than one count but fewer than ten. This sequence joins TRBV7-9 and TRBJ1-6; the D gene is possibly TRBD1 (5 bases). CDR1 SEHNR and CDR2 FQNEAQ come from the germline V gene (reference sequence). The CDR3 extends over 14 amino acids. V was cut by 3 bases and J by 3 bases, with 6 bases left in between. CDR3 coding DNA: TGTGCCAGCAGCTTTGACAGCTATAATTCACCCCTCCACTTT. This encodes CASSFDSYNSPLHF.

This clonotype has ten or more counts. This chain connects TRBV20-1 to TRBJ1-4, with TRBD1 as a possible D gene (5 bases). CDR1 and CDR2 (germline): DFQATT, SNEGSKA (reference sequence). CDR3 size: 15 residues. V lost 0 bases and J lost 4, with 12 bases in between. The CDR3 region has the DNA TGCAGTGCTAGAGATCTGAGACAGATTAATGAAAAACTGTTTTTT. This gives the protein CSARDLRQINEKLFF.

This clonotype has a count of ten or more. The rearrangement uses TRBV29-1 and TRBJ1-4, with D perhaps matching TRBD1 (6 bases). The germline V gene encodes CDR1 SQVTM and CDR2 ANQGSEA. The V and J ends lost 5 bases and 5 bases respectively, with 15 bases between them. This CDR3 contains 14 residues. The CDR3 sequence: CSVIPGQQNEKLFF. The DNA for the CDR3 is TGCAGCGTTATTCCCGGACAGCAAAATGAAAAACTGTTTTTT. The full variable domain, rest sourced from reference TRBV29-1 and TRBJ1-4, is SAVISQKPSRDICQRGTSLTIQCQVDSQVTMMFWYRQQPGQSLTLIATANQGSEATYESGFVIDKFPISRPNLTFSTLTVSNMSPEDSSIYLCSVIPGQQNEKLFFGSGTQLSVL.

This clonotype was observed at least ten times. The chain links TRBV2 to TRBJ2-1; the match to TRBD2 covers 10 bases. Germline values: CDR1 SNHLY, CDR2 FYNNEI. J gave up 3 bases and V 4 bases, and 3 bases lay outside the gene matches. The CDR3 loop spans 15 amino acids. CDR3 in amino acids: CASSATSGDYNEQFF. Written as DNA, the CDR3 is TGTGCCAGCAGTGCCACTAGCGGGGACTACAATGAGCAGTTCTTC.